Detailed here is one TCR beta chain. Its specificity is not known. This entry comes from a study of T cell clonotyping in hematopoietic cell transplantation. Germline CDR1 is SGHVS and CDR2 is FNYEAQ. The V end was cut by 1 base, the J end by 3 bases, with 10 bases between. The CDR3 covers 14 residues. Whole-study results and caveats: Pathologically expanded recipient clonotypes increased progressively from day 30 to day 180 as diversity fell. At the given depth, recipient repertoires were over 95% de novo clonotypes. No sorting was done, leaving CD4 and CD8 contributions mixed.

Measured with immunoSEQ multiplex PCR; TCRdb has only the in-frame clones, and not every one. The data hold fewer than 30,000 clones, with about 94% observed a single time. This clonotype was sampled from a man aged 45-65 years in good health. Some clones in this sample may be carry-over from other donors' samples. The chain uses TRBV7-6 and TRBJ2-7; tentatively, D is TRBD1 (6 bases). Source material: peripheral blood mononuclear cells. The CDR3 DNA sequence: TGTGCCAGCAGCTTAGTTCAGGGGAGCTACGAGCAGTACTTC. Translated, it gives CASSLVQGSYEQYF.